This T cell receptor beta chain is drawn from a study of beta chain features in type 1 diabetes. Study-wide points: Moderate yet significant TCRB CDR3 shortening was seen in Type 1 diabetes patients in all four CD4+ subsets.

Expressed TCRB transcripts were sequenced because the isolated RNA had all been reverse transcribed beforehand. The repertoire was sequenced with immunoSEQ multiplex PCR; TCRdb's copy has only in-frame clones and lacks some. The table has under 400,000 clones, 10% to 15% seen once. Only a few counts were recorded for this clone. Its antigen is as yet unknown. V shed 0 bases and J 4 bases; nucleotides not matched to a gene: 7. Germline values: CDR1 GTSNPN, CDR2 SVGIG (reference sequence). This CDR3 spans 15 amino acids. V is TRBV30 and J is TRBJ2-3; 7 nucleotides match TRBD2. This receptor was taken from a woman aged 18-35 years with type 1 diabetes. Sequences were obtained from naive CD4+ T cells from blood. DNA for the CDR3: TGTGCCTGGAGTGTAATGGCGGGAGAAGCAGATACGCAGTATTTT. Translated, it gives CAWSVMAGEADTQYF.